Below, one T cell receptor beta chain is given with its context. CDR1 is MNHEY and CDR2 is SVGAGI in the germline V gene. The CDR3 sequence is 15 residues long. Trimming stripped 8 bases from V and 6 bases from J, with 23 bases between. cDNA serving as the sequencing template came from extracted, reverse transcribed RNA. Using immunoSEQ multiplex PCR, the repertoire was profiled, and TCRdb retains in-frame clones only, with some absent. The sample shows 200,000 or so clones, less than 45% of them seen only once. The record originates from a study of CD8+ T cells in alopecia areata. Treatment indicated: oral pan-JAK inhibitor, 5-10 mg twice daily.

This material consisted of CD4+ T cells sorted from blood, taken at roughly week 38, from a patient treated with tofacitinib. This receptor was taken from a human donor with alopecia areata. The J gene is TRBJ2-7, the V gene TRBV6-5; D unclear. This CDR3 reads CASQLRYTYLSEQYF. The CDR3 bases are TGTGCCAGCCAGTTACGGTATACATACCTCTCCGAGCAGTACTTC.